These 28 T cell receptor beta chains originate from one sample sequenced in a study of OX40 agonist ivuxolimab in advanced cancers. The library relied on the immunoSEQ multiplex PCR assay. TCRdb carries this immuneACCESS record with in-frame sequences only. Its versions omit some clonotypes, under half of them owing to an unresolved V gene in the studies checked, with the rest unexplained. Present in this sample are tens of thousands of clones, roughly nine tenths of which were seen just once. The biggest ten clones account for 0.15% to 0.2% of the sample. Sequencing was performed on CD4+ or CD8+ T cells sorted from blood, taken in a trial of the OX40 agonist ivuxolimab. These receptors all stem from an adult with an advanced solid tumor such as melanoma, head and neck, liver or kidney cancer.

This rearrangement joins TRBV5-1 to TRBJ1-2; possible D gene TRBD1, 5 bases. Trimming stripped 0 bases from V and 5 bases from J, with 11 bases between. Germline V gives CDR1 SGHRS, CDR2 YFSETQ. This CDR3 contains 14 residues. CDR3 nucleotide sequence: TGCGCCAGCAGCTTGGAAGGGACGGGGTATGGCTACACCTTC. Protein sequence: CASSLEGTGYGYTF.

V gene TRBV27 combines with J gene TRBJ2-2; D is possibly TRBD1 (6 bases). This CDR3 comprises 16 residues. CDR1 MNHEY and CDR2 SMNVEV come from the germline V gene (reference sequence). Trimming took 5 bases from V and 5 from J, leaving 18 bases between them. CDR3 coding DNA: TGTGCCAGCAGTCCCTCCGGCAACAGGGCTACCGGGGAGCTGTTTTTT. This codes for CASSPSGNRATGELFF.

On this clone itself: Different DNA sequences within this sample yield the same CDR3. CDR3 loop: CASSLQGGNQPQHF. CDR3 DNA: TGTGCCAGCAGCCTACAGGGAGGCAATCAGCCCCAGCATTTT. This rearrangement joins TRBV28 to TRBJ1-5, with D tentatively TRBD1 (6 bases). Trimming stripped 6 bases from V and 2 bases from J, with 11 bases between. CDR3 length: 14 amino acids. CDR1 is MDHEN, CDR2 SYDVKM, per germline. The entire variable domain, with the rest obtained from reference TRBV28 and TRBJ1-5, is as follows: DVKVTQSSRYLVKRTGEKVFLECVQDMDHENMFWYRQDPGLGLRLIYFSYDVKMKEKGDIPEGYSVSREKKERFSLILESASTNQTSMYLCASSLQGGNQPQHFGDGTRLSIL.

In regard to this clone: Compared with germline, one end of the junction differs, possibly owing to a read error. The chain couples TRBV7-6 to TRBJ2-5, with a weak D call TRBD1 (6 bases). The germline CDR1 and CDR2 sequences are SGHVS and FNYEAQ. The CDR3 has 17 amino acids. The chain's CDR3 is CASSLGARSDRQGTQYF. Here the CDR3 DNA reads TGTGCCAGCAGCTTAGGGGCAAGAAGTGACAGGCAAGGGACCCAGTACTTC.

The gene calls are TRBV5-6 and TRBJ2-2; D perhaps matches TRBD2 (5 bases). The V gene's germline CDR1 is SGHDT and CDR2 YYEEEE. The germline V and J ends were trimmed by 4 bases and 2 bases, with 9 bases remaining between them. The CDR3 consists of 14 residues. The CDR3 sequence: CASSTDFNTGELFF. The DNA of the CDR3 is TGTGCCAGCAGCACGGACTTTAACACCGGGGAGCTGTTTTTT.

The V call is TRBV5-1, the J call TRBJ2-5; 7 bases agree with TRBD2. This CDR3 is built from 16 residues. The ends lost 0 bases at V and 4 bases at J; junction bases unmatched: 9. The germline gives CDR1 SGHRS, CDR2 YFSETQ. CDR3 sequence (DNA): TGCGCCAGCAGCTTGGAGGGGCGGGGGAGAGGAGAGACCCAGTACTTC. Protein product: CASSLEGRGRGETQYF. The full variable domain, its missing parts supplied by reference TRBV5-1 and TRBJ2-5, is KAGVTQTPRYLIKTRGQQVTLSCSPISGHRSVSWYQQTPGQGLQFLFEYFSETQRNKGNFPGRFSGRQFSNSRSEMNVSTLELGDSALYLCASSLEGRGRGETQYFGPGTRLLVL.

J is TRBJ2-3 and V is TRBV5-4; D not certain. CDR3 size: 14 residues. Germline CDR1 reads SGHNT; CDR2 reads YYREEE (reference sequence). Trimming left V 5 bases short and J 1 base short, with 11 bases between. The CDR3 DNA follows: TGTGCCAGCAGGCCCGATTTGGGCACAGATACGCAGTATTTT. This encodes CASRPDLGTDTQYF. Full variable domain (rest looked up from reference TRBV5-4 and TRBJ2-3): ETGVTQSPTHLIKTRGQQVTLRCSSQSGHNTVSWYQQALGQGPQFIFQYYREEENGRGNFPPRFSGLQFPNYSSELNVNALELDDSALYLCASRPDLGTDTQYFGPGTRLTVL.

This chain connects TRBV4-2 to TRBJ2-2; 10 bases align to TRBD1. V dropped 4 bases and J dropped 4; count of bases not matched to a gene: 0. This CDR3 has 14 residues. Germline lookup yields CDR1 LGHNA and CDR2 YNFKEQ. CDR3 residues: CASSRTGGTGELFF. The CDR3 coding sequence is TGTGCCAGCAGCCGGACAGGGGGCACCGGGGAGCTGTTTTTT.

The chain joins TRBV19 to TRBJ2-7, with TRBD2 identical over 8 bases. Germline-derived CDR1 and CDR2 are LNHDA and SQIVND (reference sequence). The V and J ends lost 5 bases and 2 bases, in that order; junction bases with no gene match: 8. The CDR3 is 15 amino acids. The DNA for the CDR3 is TGTGCCAGTAGTCTGGCGGGAGCGGGGGCCTACGAGCAGTACTTC. Protein sequence: CASSLAGAGAYEQYF. Combining the CDR3 with reference TRBV19 and TRBJ2-7 gives the whole variable domain DGGITQSPKYLFRKEGQNVTLSCEQNLNHDAMYWYRQDPGQGLRLIYYSQIVNDFQKGDIAEGYSVSREKKESFPLTVTSAQKNPTAFYLCASSLAGAGAYEQYFGPGTRLTVT.

V usage is TRBV4-1 and J usage is TRBJ2-1; possibly TRBD1 or TRBD2 for D (5 bases each). V was clipped by 4 bases and J by 6 bases, with 16 bases between them. Germline CDR1 is MGHRA and CDR2 is YSYEKL. There are 15 residues in the CDR3. CDR3 nucleotides: TGCGCCAGCAGCCTTGAGGGGTTCAGGATCAATGAGCAGTTCTTC. This encodes CASSLEGFRINEQFF.

The chain links TRBV29-1 to TRBJ1-2, with a weak D call TRBD1 (5 bases). Trimming pared 3 bases from V and 4 bases from J, leaving 12 bases between. The CDR3 is 13 amino acids. Germline CDR1 is SQVTM and CDR2 is ANQGSEA. CDR3 region: CSVDWRGVYGYTF. The CDR3 region has the DNA TGCAGCGTTGATTGGAGGGGAGTCTATGGCTACACCTTC.

This chain uses TRBV6-5 with TRBJ1-2; tentatively, D is TRBD1 (6 bases). This CDR3 comprises 13 residues. The germline CDR1 and CDR2 sequences are MNHEY and SVGAGI. V shed 6 bases and J shed 1 base, with 9 bases lying between them. The chain's CDR3 is CASSQGFNYGYTF. In DNA, the CDR3 is TGTGCCAGCAGCCAGGGGTTTAACTATGGCTACACCTTC.

The chain combines TRBV27 with TRBJ1-2; D not resolved. The CDR3 extends over 14 amino acids. The germline CDR1 and CDR2 sequences are MNHEY and SMNVEV (reference sequence). V was clipped by 5 bases and J by 2 bases, with 12 bases between them. The CDR3 sequence: CASSPRTANYGYTF. CDR3 sequence (DNA): TGTGCCAGCAGTCCCCGGACGGCAAACTATGGCTACACCTTC.

The rearrangement uses TRBV19 and TRBJ1-6; D is perhaps TRBD1 (5 bases). V was pared by 6 bases and J by 6 bases, with 12 bases between. Germline CDR1 LNHDA, CDR2 SQIVND (reference sequence). This CDR3 is built from 14 residues. CDR3 sequence: CASSRGSINSPLHF. CDR3 DNA: TGTGCCAGTAGCCGGGGGTCAATTAATTCACCCCTCCACTTT.

The chain employs TRBV6-5 and TRBJ1-2; 10 positions agree with TRBD1. The CDR3 runs 14 residues. Trimming at V came to 5 bases and at J to 9 bases, leaving 9 bases not matched to a gene. Germline CDR1 is MNHEY and CDR2 is SVGAGI. For the CDR3, the DNA is TGTGCCAGCAGTCCGGGACAGGGGAGGGTGAGCTACACCTTC. Translated: CASSPGQGRVSYTF.

The J gene is TRBJ1-1, the V gene TRBV2; D might be TRBD1 (5 bases). Germline V gives CDR1 SNHLY, CDR2 FYNNEI. Trimming took 2 bases from V and 1 from J, leaving 8 bases between them. The CDR3 covers 14 residues. This CDR3 is CASSEWQGNTEAFF. DNA for the CDR3: TGTGCCAGCAGTGAATGGCAGGGGAACACTGAAGCTTTCTTT. Together with reference TRBV2 and TRBJ1-1, the CDR3 gives the full variable domain: EPEVTQTPSHQVTQMGQEVILRCVPISNHLYFYWYRQILGQKVEFLVSFYNNEISEKSEIFDDQFSVERPDGSNFTLKIRSTKLEDSAMYFCASSEWQGNTEAFFGQGTRLTVV.

The V gene is TRBV2, the J gene TRBJ1-5, with TRBD1 matching 10 bases. The V gene's germline CDR1 is SNHLY and CDR2 FYNNEI. There are 20 residues in the CDR3. V was clipped by 11 bases and J by 4 bases; unmatched bases: 26. CDR3 DNA sequence: TGTGCCCGCAAGGTTCCCTGGGACAGGGGTAGACACTATGGGAATCAGCCCCAGCATTTT. Its protein product is CARKVPWDRGRHYGNQPQHF.

This chain links TRBV5-1 with TRBJ2-3; D may be TRBD1 or TRBD2 (7 bases each). Germline CDR1 is SGHRS and CDR2 is YFSETQ. Trimming took 8 bases from V and 2 from J, leaving 18 bases between them. The CDR3 has 15 amino acids. DNA of the CDR3: TGCGCCAGTAAAACCCAGGGGGGGGACACAGATACGCAGTATTTT. This translates into CASKTQGGDTDTQYF.

The chain uses TRBV20-1 and TRBJ2-7; no reliable D call. V was shortened by 2 bases and J by 9 bases, with 11 bases between the two germline ends. The CDR3 loop spans 11 amino acids. The germline V gene has CDR1 DFQATT and CDR2 SNEGSKA (reference sequence). CDR3 nucleotide sequence: TGCAGTGCTAGATGGCAGCCGACGCAGTACTTC. Translation: CSARWQPTQYF.

A single count supports this clone. The CDR3 is CASRLRGTNYGYTF. The CDR3 DNA sequence: TGTGCCAGCAGACTCAGGGGTACCAACTATGGCTACACCTTC. The V and J genes are TRBV27 and TRBJ1-2, with D perhaps TRBD1 (6 bases). V was shortened by 6 bases and J by 2 bases, with 13 bases between the two germline ends. The germline gives CDR1 MNHEY, CDR2 SMNVEV (reference sequence). This CDR3 is 14 amino acids long.

This clone was recorded a few times. The chain combines TRBV19 with TRBJ1-2, with TRBD1 matching over 8 bases. The CDR3 runs 14 residues. Germline CDR1 and CDR2: LNHDA and SQIVND (reference sequence). The junction had 4 bases not matched to a gene; V was cut back by 3 bases and J by 4 bases. CDR3 bases: TGTGCCAGTAGTATGAAACAGGGGGTCTATGGCTACACCTTC. This codes for CASSMKQGVYGYTF.

This chain uses TRBV4-1 with TRBJ1-4, with unresolved D. V lost 2 bases to trimming and J lost 5 bases, with 12 bases between them. The CDR3 covers 15 residues. CDR1 MGHRA and CDR2 YSYEKL come from the germline V gene. The CDR3 DNA is TGCGCCAGCAGCCAACCGTCCCGGGTGAATGAAAAACTGTTTTTT. Translation: CASSQPSRVNEKLFF.

The rearrangement joins TRBV7-6 to TRBJ2-7; 10 bases fit TRBD1. The germline CDR1 and CDR2 sequences are SGHVS and FNYEAQ. Unmatched junction bases numbered 5, after V lost 5 bases and J lost 4 bases. CDR3 size: 14 residues. The CDR3: CASSRQGARYEQYF. CDR3 in DNA: TGTGCCAGCAGCCGACAGGGGGCAAGATACGAGCAGTACTTC. Variable domain in full (rest from reference TRBV7-6 and TRBJ2-7): GAGVSQSPRYKVTKRGQDVALRCDPISGHVSLYWYRQALGQGPEFLTYFNYEAQQDKSGLPNDRFSAERPEGSISTLTIQRTEQRDSAMYRCASSRQGARYEQYFGPGTRLTVT.

The chain couples TRBV10-3 to TRBJ1-5; D unresolved. CDR1 ENHRY and CDR2 SYGVKD come from the germline V gene. V lost 6 bases and J 0 bases, leaving 6 bases between the germline ends. The CDR3 is made up of 13 amino acids. The CDR3 DNA sequence: TGTGCCATCAGGGTAGATAGCAATCAGCCCCAGCATTTT. Its protein product is CAIRVDSNQPQHF.

This sequence joins TRBV7-9 and TRBJ1-3; the D is unclear. CDR3 size: 14 residues. CDR1 SEHNR and CDR2 FQNEAQ come from the germline V gene (reference sequence). V was pared by 3 bases and J by 0 bases, with 6 bases between. The CDR3 bases are TGTGCCAGCAGCTTCTCCACCTCTGGAAACACCATATATTTT. It encodes CASSFSTSGNTIYF.

This chain uses TRBV2 with TRBJ1-5; D may be TRBD1 (5 bases). From germline, CDR1 is SNHLY and CDR2 FYNNEI. The V gene lost 6 bases and the J gene lost 4 bases, with 10 bases spanning the gap. The CDR3 runs 13 residues. The CDR3 loop is CASSIQENQPQHF. As DNA, the CDR3 is TGTGCCAGCAGCATACAGGAGAATCAGCCCCAGCATTTT. Full variable domain (rest looked up from reference TRBV2 and TRBJ1-5): EPEVTQTPSHQVTQMGQEVILRCVPISNHLYFYWYRQILGQKVEFLVSFYNNEISEKSEIFDDQFSVERPDGSNFTLKIRSTKLEDSAMYFCASSIQENQPQHFGDGTRLSIL.

This clone was found a few times. The V gene is TRBV5-4, the J gene TRBJ2-3; TRBD2 is a possible D gene (5 bases). The germline V gene has CDR1 SGHNT and CDR2 YYREEE (reference sequence). The CDR3 is 12 residues long. Between the trimmed V and J ends, which lost 4 bases and 9 bases, there was a span of 12 bases. In DNA, the CDR3 is TGTGCCAGCAGCGGGATCAGCGGAACGCAGTATTTT. It codes for CASSGISGTQYF.

This rearrangement joins TRBV15 to TRBJ2-3; TRBD2 matches at 8 bases. The CDR3 has 19 amino acids. Germline V gene sequence: CDR1 LNHNV, CDR2 YYDKDF (reference sequence). V was clipped by 5 bases and J by 0 bases; unmatched bases: 16. The CDR3 here is CATSGNPSGPRLSTDTQYF. The CDR3 DNA reads as TGTGCCACCAGCGGAAACCCTAGCGGGCCCCGACTCAGCACAGATACGCAGTATTTT.